The source of this TCR beta chain is a study of blood T cell repertoires in COVID-19. This CDR3 has 16 residues. CDR1 is KGHSH, CDR2 LQKENI, per germline. Trimming took 0 bases from V and 1 from J; bases not matched to a gene: 4. The data were produced by immunoSEQ multiplex PCR, yet TCRdb's version contains in-frame clones alone and is incomplete. Here the sample spans 150,000 to 200,000 clones, 89% being singletons. V gene TRBV18 combines with J gene TRBJ1-1, with TRBD1 matching 8 bases. This receptor was identified in a woman in her 40s with acute COVID-19. Sequenced material: PBMCs or T cells enriched from blood (not recorded which). CDR3 bases: TGTGCCAGCTCACCACCTTCCAGGGGGCAGAACACTGAAGCTTTCTTT. This encodes CASSPPSRGQNTEAFF.